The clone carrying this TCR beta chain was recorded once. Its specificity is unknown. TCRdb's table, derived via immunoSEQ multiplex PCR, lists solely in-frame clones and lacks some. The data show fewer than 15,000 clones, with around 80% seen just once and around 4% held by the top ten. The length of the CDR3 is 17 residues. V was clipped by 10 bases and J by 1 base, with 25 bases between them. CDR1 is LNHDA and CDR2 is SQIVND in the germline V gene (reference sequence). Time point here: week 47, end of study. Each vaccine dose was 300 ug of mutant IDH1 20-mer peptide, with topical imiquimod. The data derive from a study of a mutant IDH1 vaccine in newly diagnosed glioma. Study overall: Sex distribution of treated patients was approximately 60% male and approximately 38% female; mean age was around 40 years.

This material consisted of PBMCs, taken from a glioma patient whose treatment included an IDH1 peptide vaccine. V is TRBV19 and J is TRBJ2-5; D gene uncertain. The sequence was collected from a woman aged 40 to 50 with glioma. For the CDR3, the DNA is TGTGCCACTTACCCATCCAGATCACCGGGCGCCCAAGAGACCCAGTACTTC. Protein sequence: CATYPSRSPGAQETQYF.